This T cell receptor (beta chain) was obtained from a study of human T cells and chemical hapten exposure. In the study overall: Upper back patch tests used 0.01% DPC, scored after 6 days. Alopecia areata, totalis or universalis was found in mostly female patients. Study findings and constraints: TCRs at a frequency above 1 in 1000 stayed unchanged with DPC sensitization. Versus controls, expanded TCRs had significantly more large CDR3 similarity clusters.

TCRdb itself ran the RACE reads through MiXCR, one entry per CDR3 protein. The sample lists 350,000 to 450,000 distinct CDR3 sequences; approximately 5.1% were seen once. Indicated time point: pre-sensitization, week 0. The sample's treatment: therapeutic diphenylcyclopropenone sensitization with weekly scalp DPC. This clonotype was recorded at least ten times. Its antigen is as yet unknown. Germline CDR1 is MNHEY and CDR2 is SVGAGI. V lost 4 bases and J lost 1; bases outside the gene matches: 6. This CDR3 has 17 residues. This sequence was found in a woman aged 45-59 years with alopecia areata. Some clones in this sample may be carry-over from other donors' samples. The specimen was whole blood, collected in connection with sensitization to the hapten diphenylcyclopropenone (DPC). The genes are TRBV6-5 and TRBJ2-6, with 8 bases matching TRBD1. DNA of the CDR3: TGTGCCAGCAGTTCCAGGGGGCCCCGATCTGGGGCCAACGTCCTGACTTTC. Residues: CASSSRGPRSGANVLTF.